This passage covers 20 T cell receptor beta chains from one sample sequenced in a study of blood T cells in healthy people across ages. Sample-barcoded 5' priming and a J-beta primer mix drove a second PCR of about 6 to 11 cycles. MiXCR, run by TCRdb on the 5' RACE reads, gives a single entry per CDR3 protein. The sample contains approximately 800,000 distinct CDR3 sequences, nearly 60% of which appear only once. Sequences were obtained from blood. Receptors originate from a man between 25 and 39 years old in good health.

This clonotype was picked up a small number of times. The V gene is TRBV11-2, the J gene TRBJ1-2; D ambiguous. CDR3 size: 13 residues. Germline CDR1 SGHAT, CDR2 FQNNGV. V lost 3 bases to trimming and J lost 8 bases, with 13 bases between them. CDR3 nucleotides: TGTGCCAGCAGCTTGGTCTGGGATAGAGGCTACACCTTC. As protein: CASSLVWDRGYTF.

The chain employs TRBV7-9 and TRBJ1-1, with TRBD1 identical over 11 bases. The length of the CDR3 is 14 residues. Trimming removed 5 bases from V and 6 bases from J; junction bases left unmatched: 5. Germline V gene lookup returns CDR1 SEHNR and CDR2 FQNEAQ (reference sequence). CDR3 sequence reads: CASSPGQGAPEAFF. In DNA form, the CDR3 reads TGTGCCAGCAGCCCCGGACAGGGGGCCCCTGAAGCTTTCTTT.

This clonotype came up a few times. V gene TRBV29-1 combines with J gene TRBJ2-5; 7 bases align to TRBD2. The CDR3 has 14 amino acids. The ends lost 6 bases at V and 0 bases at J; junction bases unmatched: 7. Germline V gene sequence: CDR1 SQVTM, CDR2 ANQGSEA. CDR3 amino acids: CSVVLTSYQETQYF. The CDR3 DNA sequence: TGCAGCGTCGTCCTGACTAGCTACCAAGAGACCCAGTACTTC.

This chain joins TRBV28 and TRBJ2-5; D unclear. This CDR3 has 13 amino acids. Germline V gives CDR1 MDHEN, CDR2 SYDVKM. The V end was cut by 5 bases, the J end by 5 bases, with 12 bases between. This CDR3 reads CASSMLTQETQYF. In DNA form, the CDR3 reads TGTGCCAGCAGTATGCTCACACAGGAGACCCAGTACTTC.

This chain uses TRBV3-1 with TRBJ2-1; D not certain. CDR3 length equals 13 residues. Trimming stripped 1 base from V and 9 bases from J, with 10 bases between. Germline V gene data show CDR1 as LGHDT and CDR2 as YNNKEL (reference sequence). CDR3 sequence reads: CASSQANSLEQFF. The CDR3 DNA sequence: TGTGCCAGCAGCCAAGCGAATTCTCTTGAGCAGTTCTTC.

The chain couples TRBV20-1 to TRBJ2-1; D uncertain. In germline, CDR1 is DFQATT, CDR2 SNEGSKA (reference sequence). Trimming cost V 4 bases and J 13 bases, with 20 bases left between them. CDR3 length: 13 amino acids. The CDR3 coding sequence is TGCAGTGCTAATTCCCCCGGCGGCGAGACCCAGTTCTTC. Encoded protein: CSANSPGGETQFF.

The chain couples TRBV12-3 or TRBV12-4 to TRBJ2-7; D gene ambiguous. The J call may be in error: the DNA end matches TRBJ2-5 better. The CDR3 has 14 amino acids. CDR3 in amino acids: CASSPVRSAETQYF. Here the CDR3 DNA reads TGTGCCAGCAGTCCAGTCAGGAGTGCAGAGACCCAGTACTTC.

The CDR3 loop is CASSPNGPEIHSPLHF. The CDR3 DNA reads TGTGCCAGCTCACCCAACGGGCCCGAAATTCATTCACCCCTCCACTTT. The rearrangement links TRBV18 to TRBJ1-6, with D hard to call. Trimming shortened V by 3 bases and J by 8 bases, and 17 bases separated the two germline ends. Germline lookup yields CDR1 KGHSH and CDR2 LQKENI. The CDR3 runs 16 residues.

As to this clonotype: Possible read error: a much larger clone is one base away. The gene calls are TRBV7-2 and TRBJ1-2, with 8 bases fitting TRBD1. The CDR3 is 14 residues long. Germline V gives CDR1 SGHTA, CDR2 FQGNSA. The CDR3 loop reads CASSNRDRNYDYTF. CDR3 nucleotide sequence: TGTGCCAGCAGCAACCGGGACAGGAACTATGACTACACCTTC.

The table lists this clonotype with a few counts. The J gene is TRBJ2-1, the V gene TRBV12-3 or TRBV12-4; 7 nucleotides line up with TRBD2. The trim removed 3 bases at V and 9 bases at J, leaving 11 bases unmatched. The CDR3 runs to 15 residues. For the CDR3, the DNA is TGTGCCAGCAGTTTTAACCCTAGCGGTATTAGTGAGCAGTTCTTC. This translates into CASSFNPSGISEQFF.

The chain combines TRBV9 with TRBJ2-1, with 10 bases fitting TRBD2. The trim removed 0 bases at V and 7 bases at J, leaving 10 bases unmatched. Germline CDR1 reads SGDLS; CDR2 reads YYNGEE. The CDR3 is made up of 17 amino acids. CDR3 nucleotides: TGTGCCAGCAGCGTAGCCCGCTCAGCGGGAGGGTGGAATGAGCAGTTCTTC. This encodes CASSVARSAGGWNEQFF. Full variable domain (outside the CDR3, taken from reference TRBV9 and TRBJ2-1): DSGVTQTPKHLITATGQRVTLRCSPRSGDLSVYWYQQSLDQGLQFLIQYYNGEERAKGNILERFSAQQFPDLHSELNLSSLELGDSALYFCASSVARSAGGWNEQFFGPGTRLTVL.

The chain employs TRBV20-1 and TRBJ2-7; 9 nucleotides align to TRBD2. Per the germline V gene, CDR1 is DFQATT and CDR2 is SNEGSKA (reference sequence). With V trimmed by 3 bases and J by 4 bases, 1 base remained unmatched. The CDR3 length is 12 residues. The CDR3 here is CSARLAGYEQYF. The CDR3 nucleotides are TGCAGTGCTAGGCTAGCGGGATACGAGCAGTACTTC.

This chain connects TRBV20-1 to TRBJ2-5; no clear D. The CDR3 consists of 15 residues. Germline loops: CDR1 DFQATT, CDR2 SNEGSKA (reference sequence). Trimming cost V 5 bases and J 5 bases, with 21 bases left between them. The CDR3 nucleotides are TGCAGTGCTGCCTCCGAGGATTCGAGGTGGGAGACCCAGTACTTC. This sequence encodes CSAASEDSRWETQYF.

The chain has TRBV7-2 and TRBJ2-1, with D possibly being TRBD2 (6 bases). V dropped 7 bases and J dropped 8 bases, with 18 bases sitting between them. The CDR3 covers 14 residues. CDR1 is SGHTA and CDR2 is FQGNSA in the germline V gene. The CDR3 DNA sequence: TGTGCCAGCAACCAGGGACTCTCTAGGGATGAGCAGTTCTTC. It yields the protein CASNQGLSRDEQFF.

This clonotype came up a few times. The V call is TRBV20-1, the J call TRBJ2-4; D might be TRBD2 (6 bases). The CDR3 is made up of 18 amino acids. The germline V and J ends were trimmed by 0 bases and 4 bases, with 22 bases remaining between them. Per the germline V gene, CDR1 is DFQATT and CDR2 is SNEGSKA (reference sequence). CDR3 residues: CSARDRSSVGREKNIQYF. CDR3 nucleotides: TGCAGTGCTAGAGATAGATCCAGTGTGGGTCGGGAGAAAAACATTCAGTACTTC.

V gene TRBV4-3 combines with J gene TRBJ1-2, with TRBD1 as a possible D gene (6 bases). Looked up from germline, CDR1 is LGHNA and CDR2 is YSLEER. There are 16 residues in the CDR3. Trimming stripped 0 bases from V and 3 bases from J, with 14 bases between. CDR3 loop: CASSQDPGALDYGYTF. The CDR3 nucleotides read TGCGCCAGCAGCCAAGATCCAGGGGCCCTCGACTATGGCTACACCTTC.

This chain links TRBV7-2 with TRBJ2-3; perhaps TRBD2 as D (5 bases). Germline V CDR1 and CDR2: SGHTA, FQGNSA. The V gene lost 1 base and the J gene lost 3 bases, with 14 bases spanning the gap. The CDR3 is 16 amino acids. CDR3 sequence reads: CASSLVWARGTDTQYF. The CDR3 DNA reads TGTGCCAGCAGCTTAGTTTGGGCCCGAGGGACAGATACGCAGTATTTT.

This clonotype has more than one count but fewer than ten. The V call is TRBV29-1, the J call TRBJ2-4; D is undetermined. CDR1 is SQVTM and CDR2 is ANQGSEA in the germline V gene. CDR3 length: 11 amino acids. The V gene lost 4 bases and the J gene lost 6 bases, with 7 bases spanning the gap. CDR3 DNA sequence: TGCAGCGTTGTGATTGGAAACATTCAGTACTTC. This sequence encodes CSVVIGNIQYF.

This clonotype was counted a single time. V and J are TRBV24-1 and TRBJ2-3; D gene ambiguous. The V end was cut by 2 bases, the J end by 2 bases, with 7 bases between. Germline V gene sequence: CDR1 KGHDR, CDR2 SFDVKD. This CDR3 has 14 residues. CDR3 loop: CATSDWTPTDTQYF. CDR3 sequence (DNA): TGTGCCACCAGTGATTGGACGCCCACAGATACGCAGTATTTT.

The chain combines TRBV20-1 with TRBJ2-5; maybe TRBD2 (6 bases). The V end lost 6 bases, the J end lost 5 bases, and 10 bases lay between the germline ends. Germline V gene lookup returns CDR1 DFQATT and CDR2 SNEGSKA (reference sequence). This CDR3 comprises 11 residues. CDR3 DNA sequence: TGCAGTGCCGCCCGGGGGGAGACCCAGTACTTC. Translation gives CSAARGETQYF.